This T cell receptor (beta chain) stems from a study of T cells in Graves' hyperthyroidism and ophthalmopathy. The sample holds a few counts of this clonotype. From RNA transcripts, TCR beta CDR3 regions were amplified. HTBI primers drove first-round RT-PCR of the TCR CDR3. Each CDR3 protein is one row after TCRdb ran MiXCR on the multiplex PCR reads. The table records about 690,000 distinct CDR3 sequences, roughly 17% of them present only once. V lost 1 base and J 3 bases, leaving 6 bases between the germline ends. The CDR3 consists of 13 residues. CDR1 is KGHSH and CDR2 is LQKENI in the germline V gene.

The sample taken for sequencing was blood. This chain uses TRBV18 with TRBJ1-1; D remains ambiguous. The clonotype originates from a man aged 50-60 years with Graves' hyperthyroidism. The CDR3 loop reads CASSPLPDTEAFF. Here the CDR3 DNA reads TGTGCCAGCTCACCACTGCCAGACACTGAAGCTTTCTTT.